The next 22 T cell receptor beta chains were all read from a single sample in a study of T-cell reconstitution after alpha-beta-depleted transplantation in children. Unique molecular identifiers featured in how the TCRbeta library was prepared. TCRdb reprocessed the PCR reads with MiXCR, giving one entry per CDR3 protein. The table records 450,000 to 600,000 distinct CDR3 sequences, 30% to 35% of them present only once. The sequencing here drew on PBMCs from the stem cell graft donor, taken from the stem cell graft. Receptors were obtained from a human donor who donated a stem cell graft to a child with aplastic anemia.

The CDR3 loop is CASSYSGLAGGHSYNEQFF. Here the CDR3 DNA reads TGTGCCAGCAGTTACTCGGGACTAGCGGGAGGACACTCCTACAATGAGCAGTTCTTC. The chain carries TRBV6-5 and TRBJ2-1; 15 bases align to TRBD2. J gave up 0 bases and V 0 bases, and 3 bases lay outside the gene matches. Germline CDR1 and CDR2: MNHEY and SVGAGI. The CDR3 is made up of 19 amino acids.

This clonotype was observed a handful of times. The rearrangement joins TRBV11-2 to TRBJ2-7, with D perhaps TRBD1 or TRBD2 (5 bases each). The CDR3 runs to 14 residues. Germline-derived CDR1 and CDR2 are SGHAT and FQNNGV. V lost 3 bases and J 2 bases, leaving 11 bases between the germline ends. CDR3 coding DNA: TGTGCCAGCAGCTTGTCCGGGGCCCCCTACGAGCAGTACTTC. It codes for CASSLSGAPYEQYF.

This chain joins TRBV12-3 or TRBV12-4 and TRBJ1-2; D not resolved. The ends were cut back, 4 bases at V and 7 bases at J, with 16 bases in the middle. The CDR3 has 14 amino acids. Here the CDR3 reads CASSSIKGFGGYTF. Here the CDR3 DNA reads TGTGCCAGCAGTTCCATCAAGGGATTCGGTGGCTACACCTTC.

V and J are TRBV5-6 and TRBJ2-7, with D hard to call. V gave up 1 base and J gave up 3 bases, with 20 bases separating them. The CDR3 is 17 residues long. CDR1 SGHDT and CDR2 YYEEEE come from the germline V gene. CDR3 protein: CASSLFRLIANDYEQYF. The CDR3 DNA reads TGTGCCAGCAGCTTGTTTCGTCTCATTGCGAACGACTACGAGCAGTACTTC.

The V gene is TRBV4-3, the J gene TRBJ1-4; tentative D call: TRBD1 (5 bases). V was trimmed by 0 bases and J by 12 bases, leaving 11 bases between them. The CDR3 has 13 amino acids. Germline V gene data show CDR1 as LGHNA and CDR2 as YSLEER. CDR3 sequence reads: CASSQDRGVELFF. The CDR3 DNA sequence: TGCGCCAGCAGCCAAGATCGAGGGGTCGAACTGTTTTTT.

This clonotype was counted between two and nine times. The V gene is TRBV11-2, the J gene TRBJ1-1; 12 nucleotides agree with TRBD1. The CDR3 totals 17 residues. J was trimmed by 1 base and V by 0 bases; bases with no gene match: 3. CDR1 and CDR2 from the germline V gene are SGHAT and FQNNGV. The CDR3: CASSLEGQGAGNTEAFF. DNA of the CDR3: TGTGCCAGCAGCTTAGAGGGACAGGGGGCGGGGAACACTGAAGCTTTCTTT.

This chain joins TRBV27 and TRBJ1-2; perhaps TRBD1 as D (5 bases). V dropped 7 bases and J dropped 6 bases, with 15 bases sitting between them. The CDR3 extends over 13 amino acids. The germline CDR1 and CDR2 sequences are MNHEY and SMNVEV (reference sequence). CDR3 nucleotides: TGTGCCAGCACCACCCGCGACAGTAATGGCTACACCTTC. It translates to CASTTRDSNGYTF.

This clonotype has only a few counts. The CDR3 DNA is TGCGCCAGCAGCTTGACCGCGGGTACAGATACGCAGTATTTT. Its protein product is CASSLTAGTDTQYF. V usage is TRBV5-1 and J usage is TRBJ2-3; D may be TRBD2 (5 bases). Germline-derived CDR1 and CDR2 are SGHRS and YFSETQ. This CDR3 contains 14 residues. Trimming removed 1 base from V and 3 bases from J, with 9 bases in between.

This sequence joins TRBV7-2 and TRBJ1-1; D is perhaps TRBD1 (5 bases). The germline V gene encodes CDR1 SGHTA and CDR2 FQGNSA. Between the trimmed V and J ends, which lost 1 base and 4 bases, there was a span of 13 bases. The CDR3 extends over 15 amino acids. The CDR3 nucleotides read TGTGCCAGCAGCTTAGACGGACACCTGTCCACTGAAGCTTTCTTT. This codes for CASSLDGHLSTEAFF.

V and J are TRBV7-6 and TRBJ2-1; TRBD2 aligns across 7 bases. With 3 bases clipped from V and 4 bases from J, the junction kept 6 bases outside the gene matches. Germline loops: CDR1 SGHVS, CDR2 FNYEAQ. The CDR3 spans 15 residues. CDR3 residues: CASSLAGEAYNEQFF. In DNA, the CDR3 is TGTGCCAGCAGCTTGGCGGGAGAAGCTTACAATGAGCAGTTCTTC.

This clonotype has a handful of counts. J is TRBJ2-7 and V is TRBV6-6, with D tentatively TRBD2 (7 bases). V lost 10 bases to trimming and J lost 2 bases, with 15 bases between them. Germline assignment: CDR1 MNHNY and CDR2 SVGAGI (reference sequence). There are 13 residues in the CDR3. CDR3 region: CATRRGAAYEQYF. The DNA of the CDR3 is TGTGCCACCCGACGGGGGGCGGCCTACGAGCAGTACTTC.

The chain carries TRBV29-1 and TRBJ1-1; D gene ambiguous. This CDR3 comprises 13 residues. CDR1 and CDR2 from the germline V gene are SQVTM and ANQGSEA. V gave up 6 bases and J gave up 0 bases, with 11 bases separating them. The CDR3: CSVHLTVNTEAFF. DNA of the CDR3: TGCAGCGTGCACCTGACGGTGAACACTGAAGCTTTCTTT.

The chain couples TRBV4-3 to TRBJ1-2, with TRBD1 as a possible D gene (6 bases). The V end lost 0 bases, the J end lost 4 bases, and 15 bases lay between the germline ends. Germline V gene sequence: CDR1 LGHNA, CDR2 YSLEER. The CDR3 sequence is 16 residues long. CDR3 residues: CASSQDLSDSRYGYTF. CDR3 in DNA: TGCGCCAGCAGCCAAGATCTCTCGGACAGTCGCTATGGCTACACCTTC.

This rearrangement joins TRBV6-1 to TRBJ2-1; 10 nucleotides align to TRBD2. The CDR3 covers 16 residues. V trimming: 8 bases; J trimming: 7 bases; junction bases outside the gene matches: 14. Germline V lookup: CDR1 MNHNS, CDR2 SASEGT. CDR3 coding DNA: TGTGCCAGCTCACGAATAGGAGCGGGAGGGCCAAATGAGCAGTTCTTC. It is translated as CASSRIGAGGPNEQFF.

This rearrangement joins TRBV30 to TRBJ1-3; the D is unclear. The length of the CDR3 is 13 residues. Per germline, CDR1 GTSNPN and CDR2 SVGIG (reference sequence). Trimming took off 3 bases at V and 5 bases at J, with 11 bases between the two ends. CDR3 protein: CAWSGGSRNTIYF. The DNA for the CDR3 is TGTGCCTGGAGCGGTGGGAGTAGAAACACCATATATTTT.

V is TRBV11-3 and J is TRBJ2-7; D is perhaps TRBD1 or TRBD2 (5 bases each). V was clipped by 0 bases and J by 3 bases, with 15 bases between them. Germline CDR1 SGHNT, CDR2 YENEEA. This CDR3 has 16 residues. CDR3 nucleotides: TGTGCCAGCAGCTTAGACCGGGACCGCCTCGGCTACGAGCAGTACGTC. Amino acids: CASSLDRDRLGYEQYV.

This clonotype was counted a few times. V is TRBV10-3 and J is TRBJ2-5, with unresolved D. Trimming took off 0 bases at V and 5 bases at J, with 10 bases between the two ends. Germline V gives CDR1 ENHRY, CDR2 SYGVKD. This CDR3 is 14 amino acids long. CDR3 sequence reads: CAISESNSRETQYF. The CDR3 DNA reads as TGTGCCATCAGTGAGTCGAATAGTCGTGAGACCCAGTACTTC.

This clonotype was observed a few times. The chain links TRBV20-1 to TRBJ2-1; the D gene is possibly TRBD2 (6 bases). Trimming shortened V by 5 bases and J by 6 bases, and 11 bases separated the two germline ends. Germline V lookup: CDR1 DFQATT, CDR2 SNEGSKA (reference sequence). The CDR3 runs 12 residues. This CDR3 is CSAPGLLNEQFF. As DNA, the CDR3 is TGCAGTGCTCCGGGACTCCTCAATGAGCAGTTCTTC.

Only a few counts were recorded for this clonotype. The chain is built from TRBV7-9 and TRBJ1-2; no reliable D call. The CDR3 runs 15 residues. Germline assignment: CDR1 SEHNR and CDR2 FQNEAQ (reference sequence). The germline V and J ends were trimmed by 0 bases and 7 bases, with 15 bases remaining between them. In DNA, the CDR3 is TGTGCCAGCAGCTTAGCCGCGGGTTTATCGGGTGGCTACACCTTC. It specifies CASSLAAGLSGGYTF.

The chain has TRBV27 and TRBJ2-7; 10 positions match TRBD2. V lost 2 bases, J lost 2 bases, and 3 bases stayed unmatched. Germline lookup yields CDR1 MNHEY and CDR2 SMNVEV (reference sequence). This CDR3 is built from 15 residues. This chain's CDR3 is CASSLRTSGPYEQYF. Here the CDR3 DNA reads TGTGCCAGCAGTTTAAGGACTAGCGGACCCTACGAGCAGTACTTC.

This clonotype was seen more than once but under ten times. CDR3 bases: TGTGCCAGCAGTTACTTTCCCGGCCGGGGGGGGAACACTGAAGCTTTCTTT. It codes for CASSYFPGRGGNTEAFF. The rearrangement joins TRBV6-5 to TRBJ1-1, with a weak D call TRBD1 (5 bases). CDR1 and CDR2 from the germline V gene are MNHEY and SVGAGI. Trimming left V 1 base short and J 1 base short, with 16 bases between. The CDR3 has 17 amino acids.

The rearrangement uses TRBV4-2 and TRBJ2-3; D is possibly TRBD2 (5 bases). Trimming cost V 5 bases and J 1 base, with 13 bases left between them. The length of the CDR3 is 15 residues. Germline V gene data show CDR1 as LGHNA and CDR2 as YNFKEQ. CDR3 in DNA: TGTGCCAGCAGCTCAAGCGTCGGGGGCACAGATACGCAGTATTTT. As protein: CASSSSVGGTDTQYF.